This is a list of T cell receptor beta chains from one sample in a study of blood T cell repertoires in COVID-19. The assay was immunoSEQ multiplex PCR, and TCRdb's table has in-frame clones only and misses some. This table has about 140,000 clones, over 80% appearing once. Sequencing was performed on peripheral blood. The receptors derive from a woman aged 45-65 years with acute or convalescent COVID-19. Each CDR3 is given with its conserved first and last residue. The D gene is left open where the match is weak.

CASSAGQGETEAFF TRBD1 TRBV7-3
CASSPRQDWGFEQYF . TRBV27
CASSLGALPQETQYF . TRBV11-2
CASHPSGALYEQYF TRBD2 TRBV6-5
CAWSRTANSPLHF . TRBV30
CASTRRTNEKLFF . TRBV19
CASSQGSGYTF . TRBV3-1/TRBV3-2
CASSESTSGRAEFF TRBD2 TRBV2
CASSQTDRAGGYTF TRBD1 TRBV18
CASSLGTRNTEAFF . TRBV3-1/TRBV3-2
CASSLGGVGSYEQYF . TRBV27
CASSTRTGGTDTQYF TRBD1 TRBV5-1
CASSLLAGPGEQYF TRBD2 TRBV6-5
CASSLEGANTEAFF . TRBV5-4
CSTGPYNEQFF . TRBV29-1
CASSQAYDTSGSYNEQFF TRBD2 TRBV4-2
CASSGQGSYGYTF TRBD1 TRBV19
CASSLDAGLYNEQFF . TRBV5-1
CASSLAPGGAGYTF TRBD1 TRBV5-1
CASSQDRGAYNEQFF TRBD1 TRBV5-4
CASSQLGQGREKLFF TRBD1 TRBV4-1
CASSPWGESYGYTF . TRBV18
CSVGLAEAYEQYF TRBD2 TRBV29-1
CASREAGYGETQYF . TRBV19
CASSEAWDRSPLHF TRBD1 TRBV6-1
CASSQGLADYEQFF . TRBV4-2
CASSFRGGAFIF . TRBV27
CASRTGVGLGQPQHF TRBD1 TRBV19
CASSFGTGKETQYF TRBD1 TRBV6-5
CASSLDGGRDSPLHF . TRBV5-1
CASSITSGRAIGTQYF TRBD2 TRBV19
CASSPPTGLATDTQYF TRBD2 TRBV27